This T cell receptor beta chain was sequenced during a study of T-cell memory formation after mild COVID-19. Study as a whole: TCR clustering was largely donor specific. Notes on the study in general: Day 15 to 85 contractors were CD4/CD8 balanced; later expanders leaned CD4+. Some clones that responded turned up in pre-infection memory, which suggests that cross-reactive memory joined in.

A 5'RACE reaction primed in the constant segment made cDNA libraries of TCR alpha and TCR beta, and these carried sample barcodes and UMIs. From the 5' RACE reads, TCRdb called clonotypes with MiXCR, one entry per CDR3 protein. The table shows hundreds of thousands of distinct CDR3 sequences, with roughly a fifth occurring only once. The sample holds many counts of this clonotype. Antigen: not known. Between the trimmed V and J ends, which lost 3 bases and 5 bases, there was a span of 10 bases. The CDR3 runs to 13 residues. The sequence was obtained from a man in his late teens or twenties who had mild COVID-19 (a few samples of this study predate the infection). Cell type and time point are not known. The sequenced sample consisted of PBMCs or a T cell subset sorted from them (not recorded which). The chain uses TRBV12-3 or TRBV12-4 and TRBJ1-1, with D unresolved. CDR3 nucleotides: TGTGCCAGCAGTTTCCGGGTAGGGACTGAAGCTTTCTTT. Translation: CASSFRVGTEAFF.